The T cell receptor beta chain under discussion was sequenced for a study of shared clonotypes between healthy human individuals. The naive CD8 subset, CD45RO-negative cells positively selected for CCR7, excluded terminally differentiated effector memory CD45RA+ cells. Germline values: CDR1 LGHNA, CDR2 YSLEER. The CDR3 contains 16 residues. V lost 0 bases to trimming and J lost 6 bases, with 15 bases between them. Turning to this clone: Its antigen is not identified.

Study results and caveats: Sequencing depth was expected to influence donor clonotype sharing. Against clonotypes common to all four donors, non-shared ones had lower generation probabilities. Across a few donors, naive CD4 shared 5% to 5.5%, naive CD8 over 3%, memory CD4 more than 2%, memory CD8 under 0.5%.

The table came from immunoSEQ multiplex PCR; TCRdb's copy has only in-frame clones and leaves some out. In the table there are approximately 1.9 million clones, 93% of which are singletons. V and J are TRBV4-3 and TRBJ2-1; perhaps TRBD2 as D (5 bases). The specimen sequenced was naive CD8+ T cells from PBMCs. This receptor was taken from a man aged 18 to 29 in good health. Some clones in this sample may be carry-over from other donors' samples. The CDR3 is CASSQDAEWRLNEQFF. The CDR3 DNA reads as TGCGCCAGCAGCCAAGACGCGGAATGGAGGCTCAATGAGCAGTTCTTC.